Below are 19 T cell receptor beta chains sequenced from a single sample in a study of cytomegalovirus exposure and HLA in healthy donors. This table comes from immunoSEQ multiplex PCR, and its TCRdb copy is limited to in-frame clones, with some not included. The sample lists 150,000 to 200,000 clones, around 88% occurring once. Material: PBMCs. Every receptor here comes from a young woman in good health and CMV-seronegative.

The rearrangement links TRBV6-1 to TRBJ2-1; D is unclear. Trimming cost V 5 bases and J 4 bases, with 6 bases left between them. Germline CDR1 is MNHNS and CDR2 is SASEGT. This CDR3 comprises 12 residues. CDR3 region: CASSSTYNEQFF. The CDR3 region has the DNA TGTGCCAGCAGTTCTACGTACAATGAGCAGTTCTTC.

The rearrangement links TRBV5-1 to TRBJ2-1; D unclear. Trimming took off 0 bases at V and 12 bases at J, with 7 bases between the two ends. CDR3 length: 11 amino acids. The germline V gene encodes CDR1 SGHRS and CDR2 YFSETQ. The CDR3 nucleotides read TGCGCCAGCAGCTTGGCGGTTAGGCAGTTCTTC. Translated, it gives CASSLAVRQFF.

The gene calls are TRBV12-5 and TRBJ2-4, with D possibly TRBD1 on 5 matching bases. The V end lost 2 bases, the J end lost 9 bases, and 20 bases lay between the germline ends. Germline V CDR1 and CDR2: LGHNT, FRNRAP. This CDR3 is 16 amino acids long. This chain's CDR3 is CASGLPTGMRYSIQYF. Written as DNA, the CDR3 is TGTGCTAGTGGTTTGCCTACAGGCATGAGGTACAGCATTCAGTACTTC.

This chain joins TRBV9 and TRBJ1-1; D unresolved. Germline CDR1 is SGDLS and CDR2 is YYNGEE. Trimming shortened V by 0 bases and J by 2 bases, and 8 bases separated the two germline ends. The CDR3 totals 14 residues. The CDR3 protein is CASSVGRANTEAFF. The CDR3 DNA is TGTGCCAGCAGCGTAGGGAGGGCTAACACTGAAGCTTTCTTT.

This clone was seen a handful of times. The chain joins TRBV4-1 to TRBJ2-1, with D tentatively TRBD1 (6 bases). With 0 bases removed from V and 9 bases from J, the gap between germline ends came to 18 bases. The CDR3 extends over 16 amino acids. CDR1 MGHRA and CDR2 YSYEKL come from the germline V gene. DNA of the CDR3: TGCGCCAGCAGCCAAGATGGGGGCTTCCTGGCCGTTGAGCAGTTCTTC. Residues: CASSQDGGFLAVEQFF.

This clone was counted between two and nine times. The V and J genes are TRBV2 and TRBJ1-6, with D possibly matching TRBD1 (5 bases). The CDR3 sequence is 16 residues long. Germline CDR1 and CDR2: SNHLY and FYNNEI. Trimming removed 3 bases from V and 6 bases from J, with 15 bases in between. The CDR3 loop is CASSDWGEPRNSPLHF. The CDR3 bases are TGTGCCAGCAGTGACTGGGGGGAACCGCGTAATTCACCCCTCCACTTT.

J is TRBJ2-7 and V is TRBV10-3; D might be TRBD2 (5 bases). V lost 2 bases, J lost 1 base, and 12 bases lay in between. Germline CDR1 reads ENHRY; CDR2 reads SYGVKD. The CDR3 contains 15 residues. CDR3 nucleotides: TGTGCCATCAGTGAGCCCCCAGCGGAGTCCTACGAGCAGTACTTC. Translating it yields CAISEPPAESYEQYF.

The V and J genes are TRBV6-6 and TRBJ2-3; D is undetermined. The CDR3 spans 11 residues. The germline V and J ends were trimmed by 5 bases and 6 bases, with 6 bases remaining between them. Germline V gene sequence: CDR1 MNHNY, CDR2 SVGAGI (reference sequence). The CDR3 nucleotides read TGTGCCAGCAGTGAACGGGATACGCAGTATTTT. It yields the protein CASSERDTQYF.

CDR3 protein: CASSEGEDMAAFF. The CDR3 DNA sequence: TGTGCCAGCAGTGAGGGGGAGGACATGGCCGCTTTCTTT. J is TRBJ1-1 and V is TRBV6-1, with a tentative D call TRBD1 (5 bases). CDR1 and CDR2 from the germline V gene are MNHNS and SASEGT. The CDR3 is 13 residues long. Trimming left V 3 bases short and J 11 bases short, with 16 bases between.

The rearrangement uses TRBV27 and TRBJ2-2; perhaps TRBD1 as D (5 bases). This CDR3 has 15 residues. The ends were cut back, 6 bases at V and 4 bases at J, with 15 bases in the middle. CDR1 and CDR2 (germline): MNHEY, SMNVEV (reference sequence). Here the CDR3 reads CASRPPQVVTGELFF. The CDR3 DNA reads TGTGCCAGCAGACCCCCACAGGTGGTCACCGGGGAGCTGTTTTTT.

Points on this clone: A junction boundary mismatches the germline segment, possibly from a read error. CDR3: CASSEESQGVKNF. Here the CDR3 DNA reads TGTGCCAGCAGTGAAGAGAGTCAGGGGGTCAAGAACTTC. V and J are TRBV6-1 and TRBJ2-7; 7 bases fit TRBD1. Germline CDR1 and CDR2: MNHNS and SASEGT. This CDR3 has 13 amino acids.

The chain uses TRBV18 and TRBJ1-3; 7 nucleotides agree with TRBD1. Looked up from germline, CDR1 is KGHSH and CDR2 is LQKENI. Trimming cost V 0 bases and J 4 bases; bases outside gene matches: 6. The CDR3 has 16 residues. The CDR3 coding sequence is TGTGCCAGCTCACCACCGGCGACAGGGAACGGAAACACCATATATTTT. This encodes CASSPPATGNGNTIYF.

The table lists this clone with a few counts. Written as DNA, the CDR3 is TGTGCCAGCAGTCCACAGTTCTTC. This gives the protein CASSPQFF. The genes are TRBV2 and TRBJ2-1; D remains unclear. Germline lookup yields CDR1 SNHLY and CDR2 FYNNEI. The CDR3 runs 8 residues. V was clipped by 5 bases and J by 13 bases, with 3 bases between them.

This clone occurred a few times. The gene calls are TRBV6-1 and TRBJ2-7; D gene uncertain. This CDR3 has 14 residues. Germline CDR1 reads MNHNS; CDR2 reads SASEGT. Between the trimmed V and J ends, which lost 10 bases and 2 bases, there was a span of 18 bases. CDR3: CAISERWSAYEQYF. The CDR3 DNA follows: TGTGCCATCTCCGAGCGTTGGTCCGCCTACGAGCAGTACTTC.

The CDR3, as DNA: TGTGCCAGCAGTGAGGGAGGTCGGCCCCAGCATTTT. Translating it yields CASSEGGRPQHF. The chain employs TRBV2 and TRBJ1-5; D uncertain. CDR1 is SNHLY and CDR2 is FYNNEI in the germline V gene. There are 12 residues in the CDR3. V lost 3 bases, J lost 9 bases, and 9 bases lay in between.

V usage is TRBV4-2 and J usage is TRBJ2-1, with 13 bases lining up with TRBD2. The junction had 6 bases not matched to a gene; V was cut back by 1 base and J by 6 bases. The CDR3 is 17 residues long. CDR1 is LGHNA and CDR2 is YNFKEQ in the germline V gene. DNA of the CDR3: TGTGCCAGCAGCCAAGCTTCTCGGACTAGCGGGAGCAATGAGCAGTTCTTC. Amino acids: CASSQASRTSGSNEQFF.

This chain links TRBV7-2 with TRBJ1-4, with D perhaps matching TRBD1 (5 bases). Per the germline V gene, CDR1 is SGHTA and CDR2 is FQGNSA. The CDR3 runs 16 residues. V lost 5 bases and J lost 5, with 18 bases in between. CDR3 DNA: TGTGCCAGCAGCCCTAGCCTGGGACTCACAAATGAAAAACTGTTTTTT. This gives the protein CASSPSLGLTNEKLFF.

This sequence joins TRBV7-8 and TRBJ2-7; D is possibly TRBD2 (6 bases). The CDR3 length is 14 residues. Trimming took 7 bases from V and 2 from J, leaving 15 bases between them. CDR1 SGHVS and CDR2 FQNEAQ come from the germline V gene. CDR3 sequence (DNA): TGTGCCAGCACCAGCGGGCGTGCGACCTACGAGCAGTACTTC. This gives the protein CASTSGRATYEQYF.

The rearrangement uses TRBV2 and TRBJ2-6, with D possibly matching TRBD1 (6 bases). The germline V gene has CDR1 SNHLY and CDR2 FYNNEI. The CDR3 is 15 amino acids. V was shortened by 9 bases and J by 2 bases, with 14 bases between the two germline ends. Here the CDR3 DNA reads TGTGCCAGTTTACAGGGTTCCGCTGGGGCCAACGTCCTGACTTTC. This encodes CASLQGSAGANVLTF.